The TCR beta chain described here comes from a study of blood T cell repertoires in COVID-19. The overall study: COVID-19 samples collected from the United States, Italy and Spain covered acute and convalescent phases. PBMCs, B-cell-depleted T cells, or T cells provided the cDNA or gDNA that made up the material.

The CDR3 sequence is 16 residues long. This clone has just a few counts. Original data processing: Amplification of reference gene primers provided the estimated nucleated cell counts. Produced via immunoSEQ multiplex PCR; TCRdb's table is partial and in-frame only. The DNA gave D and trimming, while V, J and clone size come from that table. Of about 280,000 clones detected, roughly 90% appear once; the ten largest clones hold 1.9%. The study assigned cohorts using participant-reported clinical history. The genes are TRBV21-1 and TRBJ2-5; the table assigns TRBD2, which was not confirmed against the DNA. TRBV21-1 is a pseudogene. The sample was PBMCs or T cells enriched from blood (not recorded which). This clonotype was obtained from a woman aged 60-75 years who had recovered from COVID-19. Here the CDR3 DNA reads TGTGCCAGCACTCAAGGCATAGCGGGATACCAAGAGACCCAGTACTTC. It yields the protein CASTQGIAGYQETQYF.